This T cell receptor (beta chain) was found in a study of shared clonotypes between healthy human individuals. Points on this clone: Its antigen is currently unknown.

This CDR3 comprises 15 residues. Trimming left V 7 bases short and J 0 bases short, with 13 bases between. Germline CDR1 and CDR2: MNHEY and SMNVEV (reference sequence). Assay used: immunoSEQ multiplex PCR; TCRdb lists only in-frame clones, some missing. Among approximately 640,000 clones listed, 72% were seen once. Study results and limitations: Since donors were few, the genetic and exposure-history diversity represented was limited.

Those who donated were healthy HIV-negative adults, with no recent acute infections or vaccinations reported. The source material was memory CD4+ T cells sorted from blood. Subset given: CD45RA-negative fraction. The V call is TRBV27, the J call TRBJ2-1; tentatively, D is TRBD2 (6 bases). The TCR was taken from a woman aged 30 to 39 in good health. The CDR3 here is CASKIAASSYNEQFF. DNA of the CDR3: TGTGCCAGCAAGATAGCGGCCAGCTCCTACAATGAGCAGTTCTTC.